The 21 T cell receptor beta chains below come from one sample, sequenced in a study of blood T cell repertoires in COVID-19. Some clones are missing from TCRdb's copy, which holds only in-frame ones; the method was immunoSEQ multiplex PCR. The repertoire holds approximately 99,000 clones, less than 75% seen once, with about 1.8% in the top ten. The sequenced material came from peripheral blood. Receptors originate from a woman between 40 and 55 years old with acute or convalescent COVID-19.

This clone was counted between two and nine times. The chain combines TRBV30 with TRBJ2-5, with 8 bases identical to TRBD2. The CDR3 length is 15 residues. Looked up from germline, CDR1 is GTSNPN and CDR2 is SVGIG (reference sequence). V was pared by 4 bases and J by 4 bases, with 11 bases of the junction left unmatched. The CDR3 region is CAWTSTGTRRETQYF. The CDR3 DNA sequence: TGTGCCTGGACCTCGACCGGGACTAGACGAGAGACCCAGTACTTC.

The DNA for the CDR3 is TGTGCCAGCAGTGGGGAAGGCAGGGTCACTCTTTATAGCAATCAGCCCCAGCATTTT. This translates into CASSGEGRVTLYSNQPQHF. The chain employs TRBV2 and TRBJ1-5, with D possibly being TRBD1 (5 bases). This CDR3 contains 19 residues. Between the trimmed V and J ends, which lost 4 bases and 0 bases, there was a span of 22 bases. The germline V gene encodes CDR1 SNHLY and CDR2 FYNNEI.

This clone is judged medium-sized. The gene calls are TRBV5-1 and TRBJ1-2; weak D call: TRBD1 (5 bases). Germline CDR1 is SGHRS and CDR2 is YFSETQ. V lost 6 bases, J lost 2 bases, and 14 bases lay in between. This CDR3 is 14 amino acids long. CDR3 sequence: CASNPMGQNYGYTF. In nucleotides, the CDR3 is TGCGCCAGCAACCCAATGGGGCAAAACTATGGCTACACCTTC.

This clone was observed a handful of times. This chain connects TRBV24-1 to TRBJ2-5, with TRBD2 identical over 7 bases. Germline V gives CDR1 KGHDR, CDR2 SFDVKD. This CDR3 comprises 17 residues. With 3 bases clipped from V and 5 bases from J, the junction kept 14 bases outside the gene matches. CDR3 in DNA: TGTGCCACCAGTGATCCCCCGTGGGGAGCGGGGAGGGAGACCCAGTACTTC. Translation: CATSDPPWGAGRETQYF.

The genes are TRBV7-3 and TRBJ2-3; 8 positions agree with TRBD2. From germline, CDR1 is SGHTA and CDR2 FQGTGA. CDR3 length: 14 amino acids. Germline trimming cut 3 bases from V and 6 bases from J; bases unmatched to any gene: 5. Here the CDR3 reads CASSFGTSADTQYF. DNA for the CDR3: TGTGCCAGCAGCTTCGGGACTAGTGCCGATACGCAGTATTTT.

The chain joins TRBV11-2 to TRBJ2-4; the D gene is possibly TRBD1 (5 bases). This CDR3 has 15 residues. Germline V CDR1 and CDR2: SGHAT, FQNNGV. With 1 base removed from V and 5 bases from J, the gap between germline ends came to 12 bases. This chain's CDR3 is CASSLGGPWENIQYF. CDR3 sequence (DNA): TGTGCCAGCAGCTTAGGGGGCCCATGGGAAAACATTCAGTACTTC.

The V call is TRBV4-1, the J call TRBJ2-5; tentative D call: TRBD2 (7 bases). CDR1 is MGHRA and CDR2 is YSYEKL in the germline V gene. The length of the CDR3 is 15 residues. The ends were cut back, 1 base at V and 4 bases at J, with 13 bases in the middle. The CDR3 nucleotides are TGCGCCAGCAGCCAAGTAGGGGGGGCGGGAGAGACCCAGTACTTC. Translation: CASSQVGGAGETQYF.

This clone was counted at least ten times. V usage is TRBV9 and J usage is TRBJ1-3; 9 bases align to TRBD1. The V gene's germline CDR1 is SGDLS and CDR2 YYNGEE. The V segment lost 3 bases and the J segment 3 bases; nucleotides outside the gene matches: 7. The CDR3 has 16 amino acids. The CDR3 reads CASSAVQGALGNTIYF. The DNA for the CDR3 is TGTGCCAGCAGCGCGGTACAGGGGGCGCTTGGAAACACCATATATTTT.

This clone came up once. The J gene is TRBJ1-5, the V gene TRBV23-1, with D uncertain. TRBV23-1 is known as an ORF, though its function is uncertain. V lost 0 bases, J lost 3 bases, and 9 bases lay in between. This CDR3 has 15 amino acids. The CDR3, as DNA: TGCGCCAGCAGTCAATCGCCGGGTGCCAATCAGCCCCAGCATTTT. Amino acid sequence: CASSQSPGANQPQHF.

The chain links TRBV6-5 to TRBJ1-1; D is uncertain. V was cut by 9 bases and J by 1 base, with 12 bases left in between. CDR1 and CDR2 (germline): MNHEY, SVGAGI. The CDR3 is 13 amino acids. For the CDR3, the DNA is TGTGCCAGTTGCGGAGTGGGGAACACTGAAGCTTTCTTT. Translating gives CASCGVGNTEAFF.

This clone appeared a few times. For the CDR3, the DNA is TGTGCCAGCAGCTTGAGACAGGCTAATCAGCCCCAGCATTTT. Translated, it gives CASSLRQANQPQHF. The chain combines TRBV5-6 with TRBJ1-5; TRBD1 might be the D (6 bases). V was shortened by 1 base and J by 4 bases, with 9 bases between the two germline ends. This CDR3 is built from 14 residues. Germline V gene sequence: CDR1 SGHDT, CDR2 YYEEEE. Variable domain in full (rest from reference TRBV5-6 and TRBJ1-5): DAGVTQSPTHLIKTRGQQVTLRCSPKSGHDTVSWYQQALGQGPQFIFQYYEEEERQRGNFPDRFSGHQFPNYSSELNVNALLLGDSALYLCASSLRQANQPQHFGDGTRLSIL.

The J gene is TRBJ2-7, the V gene TRBV28; the match to TRBD1 covers 10 bases. CDR1 and CDR2 (germline): MDHEN, SYDVKM. CDR3 length equals 16 residues. Trimming took 5 bases from V and 5 from J; bases not matched to a gene: 12. CDR3 coding DNA: TGTGCCAGCAGTCATAAGGGTCGGACAGGGGGAAACGAGCAGTACTTC. Amino acid sequence: CASSHKGRTGGNEQYF.

The V gene is TRBV6-5, the J gene TRBJ1-2; 7 bases map to TRBD1. The J segment lost 4 bases and the V segment lost 4 bases, leaving 12 bases of the junction unmatched. Germline CDR1 MNHEY, CDR2 SVGAGI. The CDR3 has 16 amino acids. This chain's CDR3 is CASSFPGQLTRYGYTF. For the CDR3, the DNA is TGTGCCAGCAGTTTTCCGGGACAGCTTACCCGCTATGGCTACACCTTC.

The V and J genes are TRBV11-3 and TRBJ2-5; D remains unclear. CDR3 length: 15 residues. Germline lookup yields CDR1 SGHNT and CDR2 YENEEA. V lost 5 bases, J lost 0 bases, and 13 bases lay in between. The CDR3 nucleotides are TGTGCCAGCAGCCGTGGTCCTACGTACCAAGAGACCCAGTACTTC. This gives the protein CASSRGPTYQETQYF.

This clone appeared many times. Other DNA sequences in the sample encode the same CDR3. CDR3 DNA sequence: TGTGCCTGGAGTGTTTCGGGGAACTACGAGCAGTACTTC. This gives the protein CAWSVSGNYEQYF. V and J are TRBV30 and TRBJ2-7, with D maybe TRBD2 (5 bases). Trimming shortened V by 0 bases and J by 3 bases, and 9 bases separated the two germline ends. Germline CDR1 reads GTSNPN; CDR2 reads SVGIG (reference sequence). CDR3 length: 13 residues.

The chain has TRBV11-2 and TRBJ2-7, with 9 bases that match TRBD1. Per germline, CDR1 SGHAT and CDR2 FQNNGV. The CDR3 is made up of 17 amino acids. J lost 1 base, V lost 5 bases, and 12 bases had no gene match. The CDR3 is CASSLISTGTGSYEQYF. CDR3 in DNA: TGTGCCAGCAGCCTGATTTCCACCGGGACAGGGTCCTACGAGCAGTACTTC.

This clone showed up just a few times. The rearrangement uses TRBV5-1 and TRBJ2-1; 7 bases match TRBD2. V lost 3 bases and J lost 4; bases outside the gene matches: 10. Per germline, CDR1 SGHRS and CDR2 YFSETQ. The CDR3 is 16 amino acids. The CDR3 DNA reads as TGCGCCAGCAGCTCCGGGGACTATAGACCATACAATGAGCAGTTCTTC. Translation: CASSSGDYRPYNEQFF.

This clone was found a few times. The chain combines TRBV28 with TRBJ1-2; D may be TRBD1 (5 bases). The germline V gene encodes CDR1 MDHEN and CDR2 SYDVKM. The CDR3 spans 15 residues. The V end lost 5 bases, the J end lost 0 bases, and 13 bases lay between the germline ends. DNA of the CDR3: TGTGCCAGCAGTAATACAGGAATAGCTAACTATGGCTACACCTTC. As protein: CASSNTGIANYGYTF.

The chain recombines TRBV6-5 with TRBJ1-5; D uncertain. Germline-derived CDR1 and CDR2 are MNHEY and SVGAGI. V was clipped by 0 bases and J by 1 base, with 4 bases between them. This CDR3 region has 14 residues. The CDR3 bases are TGTGCCAGCAGTTACTCTCGGAGCAATCAGCCCCAGCATTTT. It encodes CASSYSRSNQPQHF.

V is TRBV5-4 and J is TRBJ2-3; TRBD1 matches 10 bases. After removal of 5 bases from V and 5 bases from J, the junction contained 8 bases not matched to a gene. The CDR3 extends over 15 amino acids. CDR1 and CDR2 (germline): SGHNT, YYREEE (reference sequence). This chain's CDR3 is CASSFDRGLRDTQYF. The CDR3 DNA follows: TGTGCCAGCAGTTTTGACAGGGGGCTCAGAGATACGCAGTATTTT.

The CDR3 sequence: CASSPHSGGLYNEQFF. Here the CDR3 DNA reads TGTGCCAGCAGCCCCCATAGCGGGGGGCTGTACAATGAGCAGTTCTTC. The chain is built from TRBV7-2 and TRBJ2-1; 10 bases align to TRBD2. J gave up 4 bases and V 5 bases, and 8 bases lay outside the gene matches. The germline V gene encodes CDR1 SGHTA and CDR2 FQGNSA. This CDR3 is built from 16 residues.